Listed below are T cell receptor beta chains from one sample, sequenced in a study of blood T cell repertoires in COVID-19. The method was immunoSEQ multiplex PCR; TCRdb's version includes in-frame clones alone and lacks a portion of them. This sample has around 41,000 clones, with 70% to 90% found just once. The sample was peripheral blood. The receptor set was obtained from a human donor in a cohort sampled during active COVID-19. Both conserved end residues are trimmed from each CDR3.

CDR3 protein | J gene | V gene | CDR3 length
AISGGGVNYEQY | TRBJ2-7 | TRBV10-3 | 12
ASSEAQGAPLH | TRBJ1-6 | TRBV6-1 | 11
ASSVGTINQPQH | TRBJ1-5 | TRBV9 | 12
ASRMPSSYEQY | TRBJ2-7 | TRBV28 | 11
ASSSGIRGYT | TRBJ1-2 | TRBV11-2 | 10
ATTDREGDEQY | TRBJ2-7 | TRBV6-6 | 11
ASSLFTRGAAEAF | TRBJ1-1 | TRBV27 | 13
ASSIDPGHGIGSPLH | TRBJ1-6 | TRBV19 | 15
ASSPGTGEINTGELF | TRBJ2-2 | TRBV28 | 15
ASSLARTGFLGPNTGELF | TRBJ2-2 | TRBV5-8 | 18
ASSLSGLSYEQY | TRBJ2-7 | TRBV27 | 12
ASSQAYRGPHEQY | TRBJ2-7 | TRBV4-1 | 13
ASSVGTTKNIQY | TRBJ2-4 | TRBV9 | 12
ASSLAPSRRSGMRETQY | TRBJ2-5 | TRBV5-1 | 17
ASNRDSSYEQY | TRBJ2-7 | TRBV6-5 | 11
ASSLATGLTGELF | TRBJ2-2 | TRBV11-3 | 13
ASSPAGQAMSYGYT | TRBJ1-2 | TRBV18 | 14
ASSPSGLTTPYEQY | TRBJ2-7 | TRBV7-3 | 14
ATPGLTGELF | TRBJ2-2 | TRBV7-9 | 10
ATNRGGTNTEAF | TRBJ1-1 | TRBV15 | 12
ASAYGGLSSGNTIY | TRBJ1-3 | TRBV7-8 | 14
SASDRDRDSYEQY | TRBJ2-7 | TRBV20-1 | 13
ASSLALGGNPSYEQY | TRBJ2-7 | TRBV7-2 | 15
ASGKNEKLF | TRBJ1-4 | TRBV12-5 | 9
ASSPGLAGANEQF | TRBJ2-1 | TRBV7-7 | 13
ASSQAGAPDYEQY | TRBJ2-7 | TRBV3-1/TRBV3-2 | 13
SVVGVGQTSGRVEAYNEQF | TRBJ2-1 | TRBV29-1 | 19
ASSESGATYEQY | TRBJ2-7 | TRBV10-1 | 12
ASSLRLAGSTDTQY | TRBJ2-3 | TRBV5-1 | 14
ASSRDTGGVEKLF | TRBJ1-4 | TRBV7-9 | 13
AKPPGGSYEQY | TRBJ2-7 | TRBV19 | 11
SASWKPSGDQETQY | TRBJ2-5 | TRBV20-1 | 14
ASSPGLASQSGGTQY | TRBJ2-3 | TRBV7-8 | 15
ASSQSGTNTGELF | TRBJ2-2 | TRBV7-3 | 13
ASSPRDGGTTGELF | TRBJ2-2 | TRBV7-6 | 14
ASTLTGGVRNEQF | TRBJ2-1 | TRBV6-5 | 13
ASNPTIGRGDGYT | TRBJ1-2 | TRBV2 | 13
ASRRSVAANEKLF | TRBJ1-4 | TRBV28 | 13
ASSYGGAGADTQY | TRBJ2-3 | TRBV6-5 | 13
ASSLGPGTGYGYT | TRBJ1-2 | TRBV5-4 | 13
ASSTLPGQGYNEQF | TRBJ2-1 | TRBV27 | 14
ATSTWAGYGYT | TRBJ1-2 | TRBV15 | 11
ASSLETGTNEKLF | TRBJ1-4 | TRBV7-9 | 13
ASSYPARSRQPQH | TRBJ1-5 | TRBV28 | 13
ASSQNRVQY | TRBJ2-7 | TRBV3-1/TRBV3-2 | 9
ASGLGQGHGYT | TRBJ1-2 | TRBV28 | 11
ASSLDAGLAAEQF | TRBJ2-1 | TRBV5-1 | 13
SASIQGTGANVLT | TRBJ2-6 | TRBV20-1 | 13
ASSFLGINQPQH | TRBJ1-5 | TRBV7-9 | 12
AISLRSSGRSDEQF | TRBJ2-1 | TRBV10-3 | 14
ASTTSVVDEQY | TRBJ2-7 | TRBV6-5 | 11
ASSQNPGQGLGGNQPQH | TRBJ1-5 | TRBV7-2 | 17
ASSLQMGGRADTQY | TRBJ2-3 | TRBV7-3 | 14
ASSFQQGDYGYT | TRBJ1-2 | TRBV27 | 12